The clone carrying this TCR beta chain was counted many times. Its antigen is undetermined. These data come from a study of T cells in Graves' hyperthyroidism and ophthalmopathy. Study background: Prior to any treatment, at the point of initial diagnosis, peripheral blood was collected. Study-level findings and limits: Most thyroid clonotypes expanded above 0.001 were also detected in blood. Patients with ophthalmopathy were separated from those with stable hyperthyroidism by a 13 V-J model.

Based on clinical symptoms, serum thyroxine and TRAb, thyroid ultrasound and orbital computed tomography, diagnoses were reached. Researchers amplified the TCR beta CDR3 regions from RNA transcripts. HTBI primers drove first-round RT-PCR of the TCR CDR3. One entry per CDR3 protein results from TCRdb running MiXCR on the multiplex PCR reads. The sample carries about 300,000 distinct CDR3 sequences, roughly a fifth recorded once. This receptor was obtained from a man aged 45-65 years with Graves' ophthalmopathy. Sequencing was done on a sample of blood.

CDR3 sequence reads: CSARRTTEAFF. CDR3 in DNA: TGCAGTGCTAGGCGTACCACTGAAGCTTTCTTT. This rearrangement joins TRBV20-1 to TRBJ1-1; D is unclear. CDR3 length: 11 residues. V lost 3 bases, J lost 4 bases, and 6 bases lay in between. Germline V CDR1 and CDR2: DFQATT, SNEGSKA (reference sequence).